These 6 T cell receptor beta chains were sequenced from one sample in a study of identical twins. One entry per CDR3 protein, called by TCRdb with MiXCR from the 5' RACE reads. The data show 700,000 to 950,000 distinct CDR3 sequences, around an eighth seen once. This sample also belongs to another study, concerning yellow fever vaccine responses in identical twins.

Material for sequencing was PBMCs. These receptors were collected from a woman aged 18-29 years in good health.

The rearrangement joins TRBV7-9 to TRBJ2-2; 8 bases fit TRBD1. CDR3 length equals 12 residues. Germline V gene data show CDR1 as SEHNR and CDR2 as FQNEAQ (reference sequence). The junction had 7 bases not matched to a gene; V was cut back by 5 bases and J by 14 bases. CDR3 amino acids: CASSIGQGNLFF. DNA for the CDR3: TGTGCCAGCAGCATAGGACAGGGCAACCTGTTTTTT.

This clonotype was found a few times. This chain joins TRBV28 and TRBJ2-3; D possibly corresponds to TRBD1 (5 bases). The germline CDR1 and CDR2 sequences are MDHEN and SYDVKM. Trimming stripped 3 bases from V and 2 bases from J, with 12 bases between. This CDR3 is 15 amino acids long. DNA for the CDR3: TGTGCCAGCAGTTTTAGTGACAGAGACACAGATACGCAGTATTTT. Translation gives CASSFSDRDTDTQYF. The complete variable domain, with remaining parts taken from reference TRBV28 and TRBJ2-3, reads DVKVTQSSRYLVKRTGEKVFLECVQDMDHENMFWYRQDPGLGLRLIYFSYDVKMKEKGDIPEGYSVSREKKERFSLILESASTNQTSMYLCASSFSDRDTDTQYFGPGTRLTVL.

The chain joins TRBV3-1 to TRBJ2-5; D gene ambiguous. CDR1 is LGHDT, CDR2 YNNKEL, per germline (reference sequence). V lost 1 base and J lost 2, with 8 bases in between. CDR3 length equals 14 residues. The CDR3 coding sequence is TGTGCCAGCAGCCAAGGGGTAGGACAAGAGACCCAGTACTTC. It yields the protein CASSQGVGQETQYF.

This clonotype has ten or more counts. J is TRBJ2-5 and V is TRBV5-1; D remains ambiguous. The ends were cut back, 0 bases at V and 2 bases at J, with 11 bases in the middle. The CDR3 length is 15 residues. Looked up from germline, CDR1 is SGHRS and CDR2 is YFSETQ. CDR3 sequence (DNA): TGCGCCAGCAGCTTGGCGGACGTAGGACAAGAGACCCAGTACTTC. Amino acid sequence: CASSLADVGQETQYF.

This clonotype was counted ten times or more. The chain combines TRBV2 with TRBJ2-7, with TRBD1 as a possible D gene (6 bases). Germline assignment: CDR1 SNHLY and CDR2 FYNNEI. V was pared by 8 bases and J by 6 bases, with 20 bases between. The CDR3 is made up of 14 amino acids. The CDR3 DNA reads as TGTGCCAGCCAACAACAGGGTATTGATGTCGAGCAGTACGTC. Translating it yields CASQQQGIDVEQYV.

This clonotype was recorded many times. V and J are TRBV6-5 and TRBJ2-5, with 13 bases matching TRBD2. Germline V CDR1 and CDR2: MNHEY, SVGAGI. This CDR3 comprises 17 residues. The junction had 6 bases not matched to a gene; V was cut back by 2 bases and J by 3 bases. In DNA, the CDR3 is TGTGCCAGCAGTTACCGACCCGGGACTAGCGGGGAAGAGACCCAGTACTTC. Protein: CASSYRPGTSGEETQYF.